This entry describes one T cell receptor (beta chain). The specificity of this receptor is unknown. No base quality information exists; no much larger clone differs at one position. This record belongs to a study of blood T cell repertoires in COVID-19 (dated by TCRdb to about 2020). For context, the study as a whole: Samples covering the acute and convalescent phases of COVID-19 were provided by collaborators in the United States, Italy and Spain. Where available, HLA class I and class II types were obtained from metadata supplied by the sample provider rather than from assay-based typing. The material from the prospective study consisted of cDNA or gDNA derived from T cells, B-cell-depleted T cells, or PBMCs. Deeply sampled blood TCRbeta repertoires from subjects exposed to, actively infected with, or recovered from COVID-19 were included in the dataset. The repertoires were made available in a free public database intended to serve as a resource for research on the immune response to SARS-CoV-2. Sample metadata almost always included a de-identified subject ID, COVID-19 status, age in years and sex. The samples were drawn from two sources: the first 160 participants of the ongoing ImmuneRACE study, and over 950 subjects contributed by 6 global collaborators.

The immunoSEQ Assay, a bias-controlled multiplex PCR, was used to amplify TCRbeta CDR3 regions from genomic DNA. On the study's bioinformatics: Within the assay, amplification of reference gene primers was used to estimate how many nucleated cells each sample contained. To quantify the absolute abundance of each unique TCRbeta CDR3 rearrangement, sequence reads were collapsed and filtered. For each sample, productive Simpson clonality was calculated by taking the square root of Simpson's diversity index across productive rearrangements. What TCRdb holds here is the immuneACCESS table cut down to in-frame rearrangements. Part of the clones is not present; checked against another copy, under half of the missing clones reflect an unresolved V gene, and the others are unexplained. D and trimming come from the DNA, and the V and J calls and clone size come from that table. In all, the sample holds 490,000 or so clones, and about nine tenths of those were seen once. In total, the top ten clones hold 8.3% of the sample.

The paper's findings and limits, for the study overall: The quantity of clinical and demographic metadata differed by source and by participant and was supplied without curation.

Participants in the prospective study were enrolled through a virtual design, were aged roughly 18 to 90 years, and lived in 24 United States geographic areas. To assign participants to cohorts, the prospective study relied on clinical history that participants themselves reported in a screening survey and a study questionnaire. ImmuneRACE Cohort 3 recovered participants were defined by two consecutive negative NP/OP PCR tests, healthcare professional clearance, or symptom resolution. Mobile phlebotomists in the prospective study collected whole blood, serum and a nasopharyngeal or oropharyngeal swab from every participant. Participants in the prospective study had the option to provide additional blood draws and questionnaires over a 2-month period. Before DNA extraction, blood samples from the prospective study were shipped at room temperature or frozen. The receptor was isolated from a woman aged 60 to 75 who had recovered from COVID-19. The sample was PBMCs or T cells enriched from blood (not recorded which).

CDR3 sequence: CASSVRYREGTEAFF. Here is the DNA: TGTGCCAGCAGTGTAAGATACAGGGAGGGCACTGAAGCTTTCTTT. The receptor chain draws on TRBV27 and TRBJ1-1; TRBD1 is a weak D gene call, 6 bases matching. Between the V and J ends, shortened by 5 bases and 4 bases respectively, the junction contains 17 bases. The germline V gene (reference sequence) specifies MNHEY as CDR1 and SMNVEV as CDR2. The CDR3 starts with the cysteine, ends with the phenylalanine, and has 15 residues. The sequence is cut down to CDR3 DNA, 45 bases in frame from base 1.